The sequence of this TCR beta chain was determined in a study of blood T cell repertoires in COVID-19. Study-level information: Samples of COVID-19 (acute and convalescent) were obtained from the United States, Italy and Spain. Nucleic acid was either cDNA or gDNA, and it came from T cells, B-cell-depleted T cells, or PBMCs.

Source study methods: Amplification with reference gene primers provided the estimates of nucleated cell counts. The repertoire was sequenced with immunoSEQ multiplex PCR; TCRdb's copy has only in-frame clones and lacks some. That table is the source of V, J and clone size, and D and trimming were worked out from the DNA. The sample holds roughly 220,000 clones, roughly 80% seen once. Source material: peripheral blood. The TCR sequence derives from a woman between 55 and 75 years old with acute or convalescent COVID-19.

CDR3 region: CASSLRDRRFPNQPQHF. CDR3 nucleotide sequence: TGTGCCAGCAGTCTCCGGGACAGACGTTTCCCAAATCAGCCCCAGCATTTT. The chain joins TRBV27 to TRBJ1-5, with 7 bases fitting TRBD1. The CDR3 sequence is 17 residues long. Germline V gene sequence: CDR1 MNHEY, CDR2 SMNVEV (reference sequence). Germline trimming cut 5 bases from V and 4 bases from J; bases unmatched to any gene: 14.